This TCR beta chain was retrieved from a study of blood T cells in healthy people across ages (dated by TCRdb to 2015 to 2017). About the full investigation: In model experiments, template switching captured about one uniquely barcoded TCR beta cDNA molecule for every two T cells. To track age-related changes in TCR beta repertoire diversity, the study relied on deep sequencing normalized with unique cDNA molecular identifiers. The donors were split into four age groups: young (average 16 years), middle-aged (around 40), aged (approximately 60) and long-lived (82). To avoid experimental bias, donors of different ages were randomly spread across the sequencing lanes. The study analyzed two additional independent replicas of 1 million unique cDNA reads from the same blood draw for two donors, one aged 18 to 29 and one aged 80 or older.

Libraries were constructed by 5' RACE. The reads were generated on an Illumina HiSeq 2500. A second roughly 7 to 11 cycle PCR used a sample-barcoded 5' primer and a J-beta primer mix. A unique molecular identifier was introduced onto each TCR beta cDNA molecule by a template-switch 5' adaptor carrying 12 random nucleotides. Each sample yielded at least 3 million CDR3-containing paired-end reads. First-strand cDNA was synthesized from all RNA with the Mint cDNA synthesis kit, primed by a TRBC-specific oligonucleotide. All cDNA was treated with uracil-DNA glycosylase and then went through a first 18-cycle PCR with the universal primers M1SS and BC2_uni_R. As for how the authors treated the data: For normalization, 1 million high-quality reads, each with a distinct molecular identifier, were randomly selected from each sample. Reads with shared molecular identifiers were discarded instead of being binned into consensus sequences. MiTCR, set to a Q25 quality threshold and the strictest error-elimination algorithm, was used for CDR3 identification, clonotype clustering and error correction. A nonparametric unseen species model with Euler transformation was used to estimate a lower bound on total TCR beta diversity. TCRdb took the public reads, trimmed them with fastp at Q25, ran MiXCR for clone calling and kept in-frame beta chains. CDR3 protein sequences are deduplicated, and each keeps its most common genes and DNA. TCRdb's processing, not the authors' own work, is the source of the V and J calls. The sample table holds about 1,500,000 distinct CDR3 sequences, of which roughly 40% were seen once. 7.9% of the sample comes from the top ten.

To note about this clonotype: Its cognate antigen has yet to be identified. Base qualities were left out, and no much larger clone turns up one base away.

Donors were around 37 systemically healthy Caucasian individuals from Russia aged roughly 6 to 95 years. Approximately 11 milliliters of peripheral blood were drawn from each donor into EDTA-treated Vacutainer tubes. Ficoll-Paque density-gradient centrifugation was used to isolate PBMCs, with at least 6 million per sample. Trizol reagent was used to extract total RNA from PBMCs, with at least 5 micrograms per sample. For every donor, flow cytometry on a PBMC aliquot measured the percentage of naive CD45RAhigh/CD27high T cells. CDR1 and CDR2 were assigned from the germline V gene as MDHEN and SYDVKM. The CDR3, from cysteine to phenylalanine, totals 14 residues. The sequence is cut down to CDR3 DNA, 42 bases in frame from base 1. Trimming accounts for 6 bases at V and 3 bases at J, while the number of junction bases matched to no gene is 8. General findings and caveats noted by the study authors: As age increased, observed TCR beta diversity per million T cells dropped in a roughly linear way, and a significant reduction was already evident by age around 41. Conclusive comparison of naive and antigen-experienced compartments was prevented by the profiling of bulk unsorted PBMCs. Estimates of total diversity based on one million sequenced T cells were considered lower bounds and underestimates. Compared with the aged group, more naive CD4+ T cells, fewer expanded clones and increased TCR diversity were shown by the long-lived group, suggesting age selection. A strong correlation was found between observed TCR beta diversity and the percentage of naive T cells measured by flow cytometry. Because the CMV infection status of the donors was unknown, age-related changes in expanded clonotypes may potentially have been confounded.

The sequence came from a woman in her late teens or twenties in good health. The sequencing input was blood. The chain was built from TRBV28 and TRBJ2-7; 7 nucleotides in the junction match TRBD1. The DNA is as follows: TGTGCCAGCAGGCCGACAGGGACAGTCTACGAGCAGTACTTC. Translated, it gives CASRPTGTVYEQYF.